Listed below are T cell receptor beta chains from one sample, sequenced in a study of CD8 T cells in ankylosing spondylitis. One entry per CDR3 protein results from TCRdb running MiXCR on the 5' RACE reads. This table holds 270,000 or so distinct CDR3 sequences, 18% found once. Sequenced input: blood, either unsorted or a sorted T cell fraction (not recorded which). The receptors derive from a male donor with ankylosing spondylitis or in good health (not recorded which). The CDR3 runs from the conserved cysteine through the conserved F or W. A D gene is named only where the DNA matches it firmly. Clone size, where shown, is once, few, many, or a class for clones that have expanded.

size,J,V,D,DNA,CDR3
few,TRBJ2-7,TRBV7-9,TRBD2,TGTGCCAGCAGCTTAGTGGTTGGCGGGAGTATTGAGCAGTACTTC,CASSLVVGGSIEQYF
few,TRBJ2-7,TRBV13,TRBD2,TGTGCCAGCAGCTCCAGACTAGCGGGAGTGACATATTTACCCTACGAGCAGTACTTC,CASSSRLAGVTYLPYEQYF
few,TRBJ2-7,TRBV29-1,-,TGCAGCGTTGAAGGGCCAGTATGGGACGAGCAGTACTTC,CSVEGPVWDEQYF
few,TRBJ2-3,TRBV15,-,TGTGCCACCGAGCTGACAGATACGCAGTATTTT,CATELTDTQYF
-,TRBJ1-2,TRBV5-4,TRBD1,TGTGCCAGCAGCTACAGGGGGTCCCTATATGGCTACACCTTC,CASSYRGSLYGYTF
few,TRBJ2-1,TRBV24-1,-,TGTGCCACCAGTGATTCCGATAAAGACGTGTGGTCCTACAATGAGCAGTTCTTC,CATSDSDKDVWSYNEQFF
-,TRBJ2-7,TRBV6-5,TRBD1,TGTGCCAGCAGTTACTCGGGACAGGGCATCAACGAGCAGTACTTC,CASSYSGQGINEQYF
few,TRBJ2-5,TRBV4-2,-,TGTGCCAGCAGCCCCCTTCTGACAGGGAGGGAGACCCAGTACTTC,CASSPLLTGRETQYF
few,TRBJ2-3,TRBV27,-,TGTGCCAGCAGTCCCATAGCTATCACAGATACGCAGTATTTT,CASSPIAITDTQYF
few,TRBJ2-1,TRBV15,-,TGTGCCACCAGCACAAAAAGGGGGGGGAGTCACAATGAGCAGTTCTTC,CATSTKRGGSHNEQFF
many,TRBJ2-2,TRBV5-1,-,TGCGCCAGCAGCTTGAGCGGAGGTACTGGTGCCGGGGAGCTGTTTTTT,CASSLSGGTGAGELFF
many,TRBJ1-4,TRBV7-3,-,TGTGCCAGCAGCTTCCAGCCCGGAAGAGTTCAGGAAAAACTGTTTTTT,CASSFQPGRVQEKLFF
few,TRBJ2-5,TRBV29-1,-,TGCAGCGTCCCCGGCGGGTCGGGAGAGACCCAGTACTTC,CSVPGGSGETQYF
-,TRBJ2-3,TRBV5-4,-,TGTGCCAGCAGCTTGGACAGTAGCACAGATACGCAGTATTTT,CASSLDSSTDTQYF
few,TRBJ2-4,TRBV12-3/TRBV12-4,-,TGTGCCAGCAGTTTGAGGGAGGCCAAAAACATTCAGTACTTC,CASSLREAKNIQYF
-,TRBJ1-1,TRBV6-2/TRBV6-3,-,TGTGCCAGCATCGCCCTAGACAGAAGGAACACTGAAGCTTTCTTT,CASIALDRRNTEAFF
once,TRBJ1-6,TRBV3-1,TRBD1,TGTGCCACCACCAAACAGCTCGACAGGGGCTTGGATTCACCCCTCCACTTT,CATTKQLDRGLDSPLHF
few,TRBJ1-1,TRBV28,-,TGTGCCAGCAGCCTCATAGGACAGCCAAACACTGAAGCTTTCTTT,CASSLIGQPNTEAFF
few,TRBJ1-4,TRBV27,-,TGTGCCAGCAGTGCAACAGGTGAAAAACTGTTTTTT,CASSATGEKLFF
-,TRBJ1-2,TRBV12-3/TRBV12-4,-,TGTGCCAGCACCCATTGGGGGGGGCTGGATGGCTACACCTTC,CASTHWGGLDGYTF
-,TRBJ2-7,TRBV10-3,-,TGTGCCATCAGTGAGTCGATGGACACCTCCTACGAGCAGTACTTC,CAISESMDTSYEQYF
once,TRBJ2-5,TRBV29-1,TRBD2,TGCAGCGTTGAAGATGCGGGGGGCTCACACAAGACCCAGTACTTC,CSVEDAGGSHKTQYF